This TCR beta chain was identified during a study of T cell responses to AZD1222 COVID-19 vaccine. Findings and caveats of the study: Targets within unmutated variant regions were reportedly found for nearly half of spike-specific TCRs. Clonal diversity may have been underestimated in mostly white British donors. At baseline, just five or six AZD1222 recipients tested seropositive.

This clone was recorded once. The antigen remains unidentified. The germline V gene has CDR1 SNHLY and CDR2 FYNNEI. The CDR3 spans 12 residues. Trimming removed 6 bases from V and 7 bases from J, with 12 bases in between. Only in-frame clones appear in the TCRdb table, and some are missing; sequencing was by immunoSEQ multiplex PCR. The top ten hold roughly 6% of the sample, which has 100,000 to 130,000 clones, around nine tenths seen once. Sequencing was performed on peripheral blood, taken 28 days after the second AZD1222 dose. The V and J genes are TRBV2 and TRBJ1-1, with D maybe TRBD1 (6 bases). This sequence originates from an adult who received the AZD1222 COVID-19 vaccine. Here the CDR3 DNA reads TGTGCCAGCAGAGACTACAGGGTTGAAGCTTTCTTT. This translates into CASRDYRVEAFF.